This T cell receptor (beta chain) was profiled in a study of blood T cells in healthy people across ages. There are a few counts of this clonotype. V shed 0 bases, J shed 5 bases, and the junction held 3 bases outside the gene matches. This CDR3 is 13 amino acids long. Germline values: CDR1 DFQATT, CDR2 SNEGSKA (reference sequence). For the second PCR, which ran for roughly 6 to 11 cycles, a sample-barcoded 5' primer and a J-beta primer mix were used. TCRdb passed the 5' RACE reads through MiXCR, listing each CDR3 protein once. The sample has around 870,000 distinct CDR3 sequences, more than 25% seen once.

The receptor's source is an elderly woman in good health. The rearrangement uses TRBV20-1 and TRBJ1-1, with 7 bases fitting TRBD1. The specimen was blood. DNA for the CDR3: TGCAGTGCTAGAGATCCCAGGGGGACTGAAGCTTTCTTT. Amino acids: CSARDPRGTEAFF.